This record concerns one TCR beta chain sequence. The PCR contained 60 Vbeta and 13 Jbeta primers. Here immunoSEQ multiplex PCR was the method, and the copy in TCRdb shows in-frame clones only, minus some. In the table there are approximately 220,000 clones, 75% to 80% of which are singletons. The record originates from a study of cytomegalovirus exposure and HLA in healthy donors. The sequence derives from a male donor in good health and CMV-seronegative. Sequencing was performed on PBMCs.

The CDR3 nucleotides are TGTGCCAGCAGACTAGTGGCTGGCGGGGAGCTGTTTTTT. Protein product: CASRLVAGGELFF. The V gene is TRBV6-4, the J gene TRBJ2-2; maybe TRBD2 (5 bases). V lost 6 bases, J lost 7 bases, and 12 bases lay in between. The germline gives CDR1 MRHNA, CDR2 SNTAGT. The CDR3 contains 13 residues.